The 20 T cell receptor beta chains below were found in one sample sequenced in a study of blood T cells in healthy people across ages. A sample-barcoded 5' primer and a J-beta primer mix were used in a second PCR of about 6 to 11 cycles. TCRdb redid the calling of the 5' RACE reads with MiXCR, one entry per CDR3 protein. This sample has about 780,000 distinct CDR3 sequences; roughly 24% occur once, and the top ten carry around 3%. The same sample was also used in a study of T cells of mothers and their children.

The sequencing input was blood. These receptors came from a boy between 5 and 17 years old in good health.

This chain connects TRBV4-1 to TRBJ1-5; D uncertain. The V gene's germline CDR1 is MGHRA and CDR2 YSYEKL. This CDR3 comprises 17 residues. Between the trimmed V and J ends, which lost 0 bases and 2 bases, there was a span of 14 bases. The CDR3, as DNA: TGCGCCAGCAGCCAAGAAGTTGGCCTTATCCGCAATCAGCCCCAGCATTTT. Translating gives CASSQEVGLIRNQPQHF.

This clonotype occurred a few times. The chain joins TRBV5-5 to TRBJ2-7; no definite D call. Germline CDR1 reads SGHKS; CDR2 reads YYEKEE (reference sequence). Deletions cut 3 bases from V and 1 base from J, with 11 bases between. The CDR3 consists of 14 residues. The CDR3: CASSSPPGSYEQYF. CDR3 sequence (DNA): TGTGCCAGCAGCTCCCCCCCAGGTTCCTACGAGCAGTACTTC.

The chain recombines TRBV6-1 with TRBJ2-7; 9 nucleotides align to TRBD1. Germline assignment: CDR1 MNHNS and CDR2 SASEGT. The CDR3 length is 17 residues. The V segment lost 6 bases and the J segment 3 bases; nucleotides outside the gene matches: 15. CDR3 sequence: CASRRPGTGFQNYEQYF. The CDR3 region has the DNA TGTGCCAGCAGAAGACCCGGGACAGGGTTTCAGAACTACGAGCAGTACTTC.

This rearrangement joins TRBV6-5 to TRBJ1-2, with TRBD1 matching 11 bases. The CDR3 loop spans 15 amino acids. Germline V gives CDR1 MNHEY, CDR2 SVGAGI. The J segment lost 7 bases and the V segment lost 2 bases, leaving 6 bases of the junction unmatched. The CDR3 here is CASSYAGTGGFGYTF. For the CDR3, the DNA is TGTGCCAGCAGTTACGCCGGGACAGGGGGTTTTGGCTACACCTTC.

The genes are TRBV12-3 or TRBV12-4 and TRBJ2-5; 8 bases agree with TRBD2. This CDR3 is 17 amino acids long. The J segment lost 0 bases and the V segment lost 6 bases, leaving 12 bases of the junction unmatched. The chain's CDR3 is CASSPLEASGHQETQYF. As DNA, the CDR3 is TGTGCCAGCAGCCCCCTAGAGGCTAGCGGGCACCAAGAGACCCAGTACTTC.

This clonotype was seen more than once but under ten times. The chain employs TRBV10-3 and TRBJ2-3; 9 bases line up with TRBD1. The CDR3 covers 14 residues. Unmatched junction bases numbered 3, after V lost 5 bases and J lost 3 bases. Germline V gives CDR1 ENHRY, CDR2 SYGVKD. In nucleotides, the CDR3 is TGTGCCATCAGTTTCGGGACAGGGACAGATACGCAGTATTTT. This sequence encodes CAISFGTGTDTQYF.

The chain joins TRBV4-2 to TRBJ2-1; TRBD1 or TRBD2 may be the D gene (6 bases each). The J call is in doubt because the DNA end fits TRBJ2-7 better. Per germline, CDR1 LGHNA and CDR2 YNFKEQ. The CDR3 runs to 15 residues. DNA of the CDR3: TGTGCCAGCAGCCAGGGGGGCCCTTCCCGCTACGAGCAGTACTTC. It encodes CASSQGGPSRYEQYF.

The chain combines TRBV12-3 or TRBV12-4 with TRBJ1-2; 7 bases fit TRBD1. The CDR3 totals 12 residues. J lost 10 bases, V lost 6 bases, and 8 bases had no gene match. CDR3 DNA: TGTGCCAGCAGCCTAACAGGGGATGACTACACCTTC. Its protein is CASSLTGDDYTF.

This clonotype was seen only a few times. V and J are TRBV6-6 and TRBJ1-2, with D possibly being TRBD1 (6 bases). The CDR3 runs to 14 residues. The germline CDR1 and CDR2 sequences are MNHNY and SVGAGI (reference sequence). Trimming took 6 bases from V and 5 from J, leaving 16 bases between them. CDR3 in DNA: TGTGCCAGCAGGGACAGATGGGGGGGGTATGGCTACACCTTC. This sequence encodes CASRDRWGGYGYTF.

This clonotype appeared a few times. The chain recombines TRBV6-2 or TRBV6-3 with TRBJ2-5; the D gene is possibly TRBD2 (6 bases). The DNA end lines up better with TRBJ2-7; the J call may be wrong. Per the germline V gene, CDR1 is MNHEY and CDR2 is SVGEGT. The CDR3 totals 16 residues. The CDR3 nucleotides read TGTGCCAGCAGTTACTCGGCTAGCGCTGCCGGCAACGAGCAGTACTTC. Translated: CASSYSASAAGNEQYF.

This clonotype was observed a single time. CDR3 coding DNA: TGTGCCAGCAGCTTGCTTAGTACTGGGGGTTGGAAAAACATTCAGTACTTC. Translating it yields CASSLLSTGGWKNIQYF. The chain uses TRBV5-8 and TRBJ2-4; D may be TRBD1 or TRBD2 (5 bases each). The CDR3 is made up of 17 amino acids. Germline assignment: CDR1 SGHTS and CDR2 YDEGEE. Trimming left V 1 base short and J 4 bases short, with 18 bases between.

With regard to this clonotype: This CDR3 fails to terminate in the conserved phenylalanine or tryptophan, so it likely reflects a read error. The chain is built from TRBV9 and TRBJ1-2, with TRBD1 matching over 10 bases. V lost 4 bases to trimming and J lost 6 bases; unmatched junction nucleotides: 9. This CDR3 has 15 residues. Germline CDR1 reads SGDLS; CDR2 reads YYNGEE. The chain's CDR3 is CASSPGTGASHGYTL. The CDR3 DNA sequence: TGTGCCAGCAGCCCAGGGACAGGGGCAAGTCATGGCTACACCCTC.

This chain links TRBV7-6 with TRBJ2-1; 8 nucleotides align to TRBD2. Germline CDR1 and CDR2: SGHVS and FNYEAQ. This CDR3 has 13 amino acids. After removal of 5 bases from V and 9 bases from J, the junction contained 6 bases not matched to a gene. As DNA, the CDR3 is TGTGCCAGCAGCCCGGGGACTAGTCGTGAGCAGTTCTTC. This translates into CASSPGTSREQFF.

This clonotype was seen more than once but under ten times. CDR3 region: CASSPLSGGEETQYF. Here the CDR3 DNA reads TGTGCCAGCAGTCCCCTAAGCGGGGGGGAAGAGACCCAGTACTTC. The V and J genes are TRBV28 and TRBJ2-5, with 10 bases fitting TRBD2. J gave up 3 bases and V 5 bases, and 6 bases lay outside the gene matches. The germline gives CDR1 MDHEN, CDR2 SYDVKM. The CDR3 sequence is 15 residues long.

V and J are TRBV29-1 and TRBJ2-7; TRBD1 agrees at 8 bases. J gave up 7 bases and V 4 bases, and 9 bases lay outside the gene matches. The CDR3 contains 13 residues. Germline V CDR1 and CDR2: SQVTM, ANQGSEA. The chain's CDR3 is CSVGAGGFTEQYF. The CDR3 region has the DNA TGCAGCGTTGGGGCAGGGGGCTTTACAGAGCAGTACTTC.

Note on this clonotype: Given a far larger clone just one base away, this is likely a sequencing read error. The J gene is TRBJ2-7, the V gene TRBV10-3; no clear D. Germline V gene sequence: CDR1 ENHRY, CDR2 SYGVKD. The CDR3 length is 11 residues. Between the trimmed V and J ends, which lost 1 base and 4 bases, there was a span of 2 bases. The CDR3 reads CAISEYYEQYF. The DNA for the CDR3 is TGTGCCATCAGTGAGTATTACGAGCAGTACTTC.

This rearrangement joins TRBV11-3 to TRBJ2-1, with D perhaps TRBD1 (5 bases). V lost 5 bases to trimming and J lost 10 bases, with 15 bases between them. Germline lookup yields CDR1 SGHNT and CDR2 YENEEA. The CDR3 extends over 13 amino acids. CDR3 sequence: CASSPDGTGEQFF. DNA of the CDR3: TGTGCCAGCAGCCCAGACGGCACAGGCGAGCAGTTCTTC.

This clonotype appeared a few times. V and J are TRBV4-2 and TRBJ1-1; D unresolved. V shed 3 bases and J shed 1 base, with 9 bases lying between them. The germline V gene has CDR1 LGHNA and CDR2 YNFKEQ. The CDR3 covers 14 residues. As DNA, the CDR3 is TGTGCCAGCAGCCATAGCGGGAAGAACACTGAAGCTTTCTTT. It translates to CASSHSGKNTEAFF.

At least ten counts were recorded for this clonotype. The chain links TRBV10-2 to TRBJ1-2, with D perhaps matching TRBD1 (5 bases). The CDR3 contains 15 residues. V was trimmed by 4 bases and J by 2 bases, leaving 14 bases between them. Per the germline V gene, CDR1 is WSHSY and CDR2 is SAAADI. The CDR3 coding sequence is TGCGCCAGCAGTGGTACGGGGGACGGGAACTATGGCTACACCTTC. Encoded protein: CASSGTGDGNYGYTF.

The chain is built from TRBV27 and TRBJ1-4; 9 nucleotides line up with TRBD1. The CDR3 runs 15 residues. Per germline, CDR1 MNHEY and CDR2 SMNVEV (reference sequence). After removal of 5 bases from V and 7 bases from J, the junction contained 8 bases not matched to a gene. The CDR3 region is CASSNTGGAGEKLFF. In DNA, the CDR3 is TGTGCCAGCAGTAATACAGGGGGCGCGGGTGAAAAACTGTTTTTT. Full variable domain (remainder filled in from reference TRBV27 and TRBJ1-4): EAQVTQNPRYLITVTGKKLTVTCSQNMNHEYMSWYRQDPGLGLRQIYYSMNVEVTDKGDVPEGYKVSRKEKRNFPLILESPSPNQTSLYFCASSNTGGAGEKLFFGSGTQLSVL.